This T cell receptor beta chain was recorded in a study of technical replicates of blood from several donors. Comments on this clone: This CDR3 is also generated by other DNA sequences in the sample.

V lost 3 bases and J lost 1, with 9 bases in between. The CDR3 contains 14 residues. Germline V gene lookup returns CDR1 LNHNV and CDR2 YYDKDF (reference sequence). Sequenced by immunoSEQ multiplex PCR; TCRdb stores in-frame clones only, minus some. Of 75,000 to 85,000 clones in the sample, roughly four fifths are singletons; the top ten hold roughly 4%. This receptor was obtained from a human donor in good health. Some clones in this sample may be carry-over from other donors' samples. The V gene is TRBV15, the J gene TRBJ1-1; weak D call: TRBD1 (6 bases). Sequencing was carried out using PBMCs. CDR3 DNA: TGTGCCACCAGCAGGGAGGACAGGAACACTGAAGCTTTCTTT. Its translation is CATSREDRNTEAFF.